The 32 T cell receptor beta chains below were found in one sample sequenced in a study of cytomegalovirus exposure and HLA in healthy donors. The PCR had 60 Vbeta and 13 Jbeta primers. The protocol was immunoSEQ multiplex PCR, while the TCRdb copy is restricted to in-frame clones and leaves out a portion. The sample contains over 130,000 clones, just under 85% of which appear only once. Sample: PBMCs. Every receptor here comes from a young man in good health and CMV-seropositive.

Here the CDR3 reads CATSREARNVKNIQYF. The CDR3, as DNA: TGTGCCACCAGCCGGGAGGCCAGAAACGTGAAAAACATTCAGTACTTC. This chain uses TRBV15 with TRBJ2-4, with 7 bases identical to TRBD2. The CDR3 totals 16 residues. J gave up 4 bases and V 5 bases, and 11 bases lay outside the gene matches. The germline V gene has CDR1 LNHNV and CDR2 YYDKDF (reference sequence). Filled out from reference TRBV15 and TRBJ2-4, the complete variable domain reads DAMVIQNPRYQVTQFGKPVTLSCSQTLNHNVMYWYQQKSSQAPKLLFHYYDKDFNNEADTPDNFQSRRPNTSFCFLDIRSPGLGDTAMYLCATSREARNVKNIQYFGAGTRLSVL.

The chain has TRBV28 and TRBJ2-1; tentatively, D is TRBD1 (5 bases). The CDR3 is made up of 13 amino acids. The germline V gene has CDR1 MDHEN and CDR2 SYDVKM. V was trimmed by 4 bases and J by 4 bases, leaving 8 bases between them. CDR3 DNA sequence: TGTGCCAGCAGTTACAGGTTATACAATGAGCAGTTCTTC. It specifies CASSYRLYNEQFF.

This chain links TRBV6-1 with TRBJ1-1, with D perhaps matching TRBD1 (6 bases). The V end was cut by 3 bases, the J end by 1 base, with 9 bases between. Germline V lookup: CDR1 MNHNS, CDR2 SASEGT. This CDR3 has 14 amino acids. CDR3 protein: CASSEAQGNTEAFF. In DNA, the CDR3 is TGTGCCAGCAGTGAGGCACAGGGGAACACTGAAGCTTTCTTT.

The V gene is TRBV7-9, the J gene TRBJ1-4, with D uncertain. The CDR3 is 15 residues long. Trimming left V 1 base short and J 6 bases short, with 12 bases between. Germline-derived CDR1 and CDR2 are SEHNR and FQNEAQ (reference sequence). The CDR3 nucleotides are TGTGCCAGCAGCTTAGGGGGAGCTCGGGATGAAAAACTGTTTTTT. Its protein is CASSLGGARDEKLFF.

This chain connects TRBV14 to TRBJ2-7; 14 bases agree with TRBD2. The CDR3 has 17 amino acids. V lost 4 bases to trimming and J lost 1 base; unmatched junction nucleotides: 6. Germline lookup yields CDR1 SGHDN and CDR2 FVKESK. The CDR3 reads CASSLIGTSGGSYEQYF. As DNA, the CDR3 is TGTGCCAGCAGCCTCATCGGGACTAGCGGGGGATCCTACGAGCAGTACTTC.

V usage is TRBV27 and J usage is TRBJ1-3; D gene ambiguous. The CDR3 consists of 15 residues. CDR1 and CDR2 from the germline V gene are MNHEY and SMNVEV (reference sequence). Trimming shortened V by 2 bases and J by 0 bases, and 8 bases separated the two germline ends. The CDR3 protein is CASSLSSNSGNTIYF. The CDR3 DNA follows: TGTGCCAGCAGTTTAAGTAGCAACTCTGGAAACACCATATATTTT.

The chain carries TRBV6-6 and TRBJ2-1; the D is unclear. Deletions cut 7 bases from V and 6 bases from J, with 10 bases between. Per germline, CDR1 MNHNY and CDR2 SVGAGI (reference sequence). This CDR3 contains 12 residues. CDR3 in DNA: TGTGCCAGCATCCTACCCCCCAATGAGCAGTTCTTC. Translating gives CASILPPNEQFF.

The genes are TRBV4-1 and TRBJ2-5; D is possibly TRBD2 (6 bases). Per the germline V gene, CDR1 is MGHRA and CDR2 is YSYEKL. Between the trimmed V and J ends, which lost 0 bases and 0 bases, there was a span of 11 bases. The CDR3 spans 16 residues. The CDR3 DNA follows: TGCGCCAGCAGCCAAGAGACGGGAGAGTACCAAGAGACCCAGTACTTC. As protein: CASSQETGEYQETQYF.

The chain is built from TRBV5-1 and TRBJ1-1; 8 positions match TRBD1. The CDR3 is 15 amino acids. The germline CDR1 and CDR2 sequences are SGHRS and YFSETQ. Unmatched junction bases numbered 6, after V lost 4 bases and J lost 1 base. Here the CDR3 DNA reads TGCGCCAGCAGCGTACCGGGGACAGGGAACACTGAAGCTTTCTTT. Amino acid sequence: CASSVPGTGNTEAFF.

The genes are TRBV5-1 and TRBJ2-5, with 7 positions matching TRBD1. The CDR3 is 15 residues long. The germline V gene has CDR1 SGHRS and CDR2 YFSETQ. V gave up 0 bases and J gave up 5 bases; unmatched junction bases: 7. The CDR3, as DNA: TGCGCCAGCAGCTTGGTACAGGGGCCGTCCGAGACCCAGTACTTC. Protein sequence: CASSLVQGPSETQYF.

DNA for the CDR3: TGTGCCAGCAGCCGAATGGACAGGGTGAATGAGCAGTTCTTC. Translation: CASSRMDRVNEQFF. This chain joins TRBV11-3 and TRBJ2-1, with TRBD1 matching 8 bases. V dropped 5 bases and J dropped 7; count of bases not matched to a gene: 7. Germline lookup yields CDR1 SGHNT and CDR2 YENEEA. The CDR3 is made up of 14 amino acids.

In DNA form, the CDR3 reads TGTGCCAGCAGGGAGGGGGGGAGTAACGAAAAACTGTTTTTT. Its translation: CASREGGSNEKLFF. The gene calls are TRBV7-2 and TRBJ1-4; a possible D gene is TRBD1 (6 bases). Germline CDR1 and CDR2: SGHTA and FQGNSA. This CDR3 spans 14 amino acids. Trimming removed 6 bases from V and 8 bases from J, with 16 bases in between. Full variable domain (outside the CDR3, taken from reference TRBV7-2 and TRBJ1-4): GAGVSQSPSNKVTEKGKDVELRCDPISGHTALYWYRQSLGQGLEFLIYFQGNSAPDKSGLPSDRFSAERTGGSVSTLTIQRTQQEDSAVYLCASREGGSNEKLFFGSGTQLSVL.

This clone was seen a few times. This chain links TRBV18 with TRBJ1-1, with 8 bases that match TRBD1. CDR3 length equals 15 residues. Trimming took 6 bases from V and 6 from J; bases not matched to a gene: 12. Germline values: CDR1 KGHSH, CDR2 LQKENI. This CDR3 reads CASSHRQGPGAEAFF. Here the CDR3 DNA reads TGTGCCAGCTCGCATAGACAGGGGCCTGGGGCTGAAGCTTTCTTT.

This chain connects TRBV6-1 to TRBJ1-5, with no clear D. The CDR3 contains 13 residues. CDR1 is MNHNS and CDR2 is SASEGT in the germline V gene. Between the trimmed V and J ends, which lost 6 bases and 4 bases, there was a span of 10 bases. In DNA form, the CDR3 reads TGTGCCAGCAGGGGAACGGGGAATCAGCCCCAGCATTTT. This codes for CASRGTGNQPQHF.

This chain connects TRBV11-3 to TRBJ2-1, with a possible D match to TRBD2 (5 bases). V shed 1 base and J shed 0 bases, with 16 bases lying between them. This CDR3 has 18 amino acids. Germline CDR1 is SGHNT and CDR2 is YENEEA. Here the CDR3 DNA reads TGTGCCAGCAGCTTAGGCTTGGCGGCGGGTCACTCCTACAATGAGCAGTTCTTC. Translation gives CASSLGLAAGHSYNEQFF.

The chain employs TRBV21-1 and TRBJ2-7; the table's D call, TRBD2, has no DNA check behind it. TRBV21-1 is designated a pseudogene. The CDR3 spans 16 residues. The CDR3 loop reads CASSGLAPRPSYEQYF. As DNA, the CDR3 is TGTGCCAGCAGCGGGCTAGCGCCCAGGCCCTCCTACGAGCAGTACTTC.

V usage is TRBV5-1 and J usage is TRBJ1-1; the D is unclear. The CDR3 is 15 residues long. Trimming took 3 bases from V and 4 from J, leaving 16 bases between them. The germline V gene encodes CDR1 SGHRS and CDR2 YFSETQ. The CDR3 protein is CASSSSSGGSTEAFF. In DNA, the CDR3 is TGCGCCAGCAGCTCCTCCTCGGGTGGCTCCACTGAAGCTTTCTTT.

The J gene is TRBJ2-5, the V gene TRBV7-2; D remains unclear. Between the trimmed V and J ends, which lost 0 bases and 5 bases, there was a span of 10 bases. There are 14 residues in the CDR3. Germline V CDR1 and CDR2: SGHTA, FQGNSA. The CDR3 DNA reads TGTGCCAGCAGCTTAGCGGGCTCAGGCGAGACCCAGTACTTC. Translation gives CASSLAGSGETQYF.

The CDR3 reads CAWRGGNTEAFF. DNA of the CDR3: TGTGCCTGGAGGGGGGGGAACACTGAAGCTTTCTTT. The V gene is TRBV30, the J gene TRBJ1-1; tentatively, D is TRBD1 (5 bases). This CDR3 spans 12 amino acids. Germline V gene lookup returns CDR1 GTSNPN and CDR2 SVGIG (reference sequence). The V gene lost 3 bases and the J gene lost 1 base, with 6 bases spanning the gap.

The chain has TRBV7-9 and TRBJ2-5; D remains unclear. Trimming shortened V by 1 base and J by 2 bases, and 8 bases separated the two germline ends. The CDR3 is made up of 14 amino acids. Germline CDR1 reads SEHNR; CDR2 reads FQNEAQ (reference sequence). CDR3 coding DNA: TGTGCCAGCAGCTTAGTTAGCCAGCAAGAGACCCAGTACTTC. Translated: CASSLVSQQETQYF.

Only a few counts were recorded for this clone. The chain recombines TRBV6-5 with TRBJ1-2; possible D gene TRBD1, 5 bases. V lost 2 bases, J lost 3 bases, and 7 bases lay in between. The CDR3 covers 13 residues. Germline V gene data show CDR1 as MNHEY and CDR2 as SVGAGI. The CDR3 reads CASSYGGDYGYTF. CDR3 nucleotide sequence: TGTGCCAGCAGTTACGGGGGGGACTATGGCTACACCTTC.

A few counts support this clone. This chain uses TRBV5-1 with TRBJ2-7; D unresolved. The CDR3 covers 13 residues. Trimming shortened V by 0 bases and J by 4 bases, and 8 bases separated the two germline ends. CDR1 and CDR2 (germline): SGHRS, YFSETQ. The CDR3 DNA reads TGCGCCAGCAGCTTGGATTCCGGGTACGAGCAGTACTTC. It encodes CASSLDSGYEQYF.

The chain couples TRBV27 to TRBJ2-3; D perhaps matches TRBD2 (5 bases). The CDR3 consists of 12 residues. V lost 7 bases, J lost 3 bases, and 8 bases lay in between. The V gene's germline CDR1 is MNHEY and CDR2 SMNVEV (reference sequence). CDR3 coding DNA: TGTGCCAGCAAGACTAAGACAGATACGCAGTATTTT. Its protein product is CASKTKTDTQYF.

The genes are TRBV6-5 and TRBJ2-2; tentatively, D is TRBD2 (6 bases). The CDR3 length is 14 residues. Trimming took 8 bases from V and 1 from J, leaving 11 bases between them. CDR1 and CDR2 from the germline V gene are MNHEY and SVGAGI. The CDR3 region has the DNA TGTGCCAGCCATCTCGGGGGGAACACCGGGGAGCTGTTTTTT. This encodes CASHLGGNTGELFF.

The V and J genes are TRBV11-3 and TRBJ2-1, with 10 bases lining up with TRBD1. The CDR3 extends over 14 amino acids. CDR1 SGHNT and CDR2 YENEEA come from the germline V gene. V trimming: 5 bases; J trimming: 9 bases; junction bases outside the gene matches: 7. In DNA, the CDR3 is TGTGCCAGCAGCCCCGGGACAGGGGACGGTGAGCAGTTCTTC. Translation: CASSPGTGDGEQFF.

V gene TRBV19 combines with J gene TRBJ2-3, with TRBD1 identical over 7 bases. In germline, CDR1 is LNHDA, CDR2 SQIVND (reference sequence). The length of the CDR3 is 16 residues. V trimming: 5 bases; J trimming: 2 bases; junction bases outside the gene matches: 10. The CDR3 DNA reads TGTGCCAGTAGTCTCCGACAGGGTGTAGACACAGATACGCAGTATTTT. This gives the protein CASSLRQGVDTDTQYF.

This sequence joins TRBV5-1 and TRBJ2-7, with D uncertain. V shed 1 base and J shed 2 bases, with 13 bases lying between them. Germline lookup yields CDR1 SGHRS and CDR2 YFSETQ. The length of the CDR3 is 15 residues. The CDR3 is CASSLTPDSTYEQYF. The CDR3 bases are TGCGCCAGCAGCTTGACCCCTGACTCCACCTACGAGCAGTACTTC. Full variable domain (outside the CDR3, taken from reference TRBV5-1 and TRBJ2-7): KAGVTQTPRYLIKTRGQQVTLSCSPISGHRSVSWYQQTPGQGLQFLFEYFSETQRNKGNFPGRFSGRQFSNSRSEMNVSTLELGDSALYLCASSLTPDSTYEQYFGPGTRLTVT.

The gene calls are TRBV6-6 and TRBJ2-3; 7 nucleotides agree with TRBD2. Germline CDR1 MNHNY, CDR2 SVGAGI (reference sequence). The J segment lost 2 bases and the V segment lost 4 bases, leaving 6 bases of the junction unmatched. The CDR3 has 15 amino acids. DNA for the CDR3: TGTGCCAGCAGTTTTCGGGACTATCCCACAGATACGCAGTATTTT. It specifies CASSFRDYPTDTQYF.

CDR3 coding DNA: TGTGCCAGCAGCCAAGGGGGTATGGCGGGTAGGGAGACCCAGTACTTC. It encodes CASSQGGMAGRETQYF. The chain has TRBV7-3 and TRBJ2-5, with a possible D match to TRBD1 (6 bases). The V gene lost 5 bases and the J gene lost 5 bases, with 21 bases spanning the gap. Germline CDR1 and CDR2: SGHTA and FQGTGA. CDR3 length equals 16 residues.

The count of this clone is one. The V call is TRBV5-1, the J call TRBJ2-5, with 12 bases fitting TRBD2. The length of the CDR3 is 19 residues. The germline CDR1 and CDR2 sequences are SGHRS and YFSETQ. V shed 4 bases, J shed 1 base, and the junction held 14 bases outside the gene matches. CDR3 bases: TGCGCCAGCAGCCCCACATACGGACTAGCGGGAACGATCCAAGAGACCCAGTACTTC. As protein: CASSPTYGLAGTIQETQYF.

This clone has a handful of counts. The chain has TRBV9 and TRBJ1-1; 7 nucleotides line up with TRBD1. This CDR3 comprises 17 residues. CDR1 and CDR2 (germline): SGDLS, YYNGEE. The V segment lost 3 bases and the J segment 2 bases; nucleotides outside the gene matches: 13. The CDR3: CASSGLTGDIGNTEAFF. The DNA for the CDR3 is TGTGCCAGCAGCGGACTTACAGGGGACATCGGTAACACTGAAGCTTTCTTT.

This clone was observed once. The rearrangement uses TRBV4-1 and TRBJ1-5, with no clear D. The germline V gene encodes CDR1 MGHRA and CDR2 YSYEKL. V was trimmed by 0 bases and J by 0 bases, leaving 9 bases between them. This CDR3 comprises 16 residues. CDR3 DNA: TGCGCCAGCAGCCAAGATCCAGGAGGTAGCAATCAGCCCCAGCATTTT. This gives the protein CASSQDPGGSNQPQHF.